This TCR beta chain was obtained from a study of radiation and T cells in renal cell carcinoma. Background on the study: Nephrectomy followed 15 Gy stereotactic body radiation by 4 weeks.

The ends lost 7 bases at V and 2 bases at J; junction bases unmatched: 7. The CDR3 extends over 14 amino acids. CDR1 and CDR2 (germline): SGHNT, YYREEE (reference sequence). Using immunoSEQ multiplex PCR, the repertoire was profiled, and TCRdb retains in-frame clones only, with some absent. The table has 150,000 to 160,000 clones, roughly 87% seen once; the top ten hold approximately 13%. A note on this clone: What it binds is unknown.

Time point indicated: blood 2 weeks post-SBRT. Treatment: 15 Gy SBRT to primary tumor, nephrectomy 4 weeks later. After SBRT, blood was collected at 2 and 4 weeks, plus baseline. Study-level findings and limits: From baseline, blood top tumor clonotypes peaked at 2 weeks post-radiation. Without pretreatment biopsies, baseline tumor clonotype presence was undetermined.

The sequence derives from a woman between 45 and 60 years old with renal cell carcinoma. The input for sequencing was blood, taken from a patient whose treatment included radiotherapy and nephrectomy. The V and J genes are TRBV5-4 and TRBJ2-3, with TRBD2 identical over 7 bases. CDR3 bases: TGTGCCAGCGGGACTACGACCTCCACAGATACGCAGTATTTT. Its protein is CASGTTTSTDTQYF.